This T cell receptor (beta chain) is from a study of OX40 agonist ivuxolimab in advanced cancers. Study overall: Ivuxolimab, an antibody acting as an agonist of OX40 (CD134), was used to treat patients.

Clones were sequenced by immunoSEQ multiplex PCR, and TCRdb holds only the in-frame ones, with some missing. The sample shows approximately 77,000 clones, over 85% of them seen only once. V was clipped by 4 bases and J by 7 bases, with 10 bases between them. The germline V gene has CDR1 SEHNR and CDR2 FQNEAQ (reference sequence). The CDR3 runs to 12 residues. Study-level points and caveats: The authors did not determine the antigen specificity of the expanded peripheral T cells. The study found among the lowest clonal expansion in partial responders at 0.1-3.0 mg/kg.

Points on this clone: Its target is unknown.

This receptor was identified in an adult with an advanced solid tumor such as melanoma, head and neck, liver or kidney cancer. Sequences were derived from CD4+ or CD8+ T cells sorted from blood, sampled in a trial of the OX40 agonist ivuxolimab. The V gene is TRBV7-9, the J gene TRBJ1-2; D unclear. In nucleotides, the CDR3 is TGTGCCAGCAGCTCGGCAGACGTTGGCTACACCTTC. This sequence encodes CASSSADVGYTF.